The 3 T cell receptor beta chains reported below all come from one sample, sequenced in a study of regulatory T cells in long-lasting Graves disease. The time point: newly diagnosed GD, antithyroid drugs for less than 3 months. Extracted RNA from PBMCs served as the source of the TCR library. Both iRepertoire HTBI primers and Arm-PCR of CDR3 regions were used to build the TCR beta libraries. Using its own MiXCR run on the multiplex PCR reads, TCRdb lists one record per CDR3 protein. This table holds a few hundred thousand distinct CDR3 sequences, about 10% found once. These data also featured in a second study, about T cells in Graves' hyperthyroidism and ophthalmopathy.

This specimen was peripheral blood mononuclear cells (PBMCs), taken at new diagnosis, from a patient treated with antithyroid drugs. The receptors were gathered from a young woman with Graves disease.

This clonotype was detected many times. The CDR3 DNA reads TGTGCCAGCAGTCGGCCCGGGGACAGCCGTAGCGAGCAGTACTTC. Protein product: CASSRPGDSRSEQYF. The rearrangement joins TRBV12-3 or TRBV12-4 to TRBJ2-7; TRBD1 matches at 7 bases. This CDR3 has 15 amino acids. Losses at the gene ends were 5 bases for V and 6 bases for J; bases not matched to a gene: 13.

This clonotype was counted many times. The DNA of the CDR3 is TGTGCCAGCAGTCGTCAGGGGGGGGACAATCAGCCCCAGCATTTT. Amino acid sequence: CASSRQGGDNQPQHF. The chain carries TRBV28 and TRBJ1-5; 7 bases fit TRBD1. J lost 3 bases, V lost 5 bases, and 7 bases had no gene match. CDR3 length equals 15 residues. The V gene's germline CDR1 is MDHEN and CDR2 SYDVKM.

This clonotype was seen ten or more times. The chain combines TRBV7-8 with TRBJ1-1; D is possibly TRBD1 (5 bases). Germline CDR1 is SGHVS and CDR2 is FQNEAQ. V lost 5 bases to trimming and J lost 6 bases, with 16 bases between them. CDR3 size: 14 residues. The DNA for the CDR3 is TGTGCCAGCAGCCAAACAGGTCGGAGGGCTGAAGCTTTCTTT. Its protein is CASSQTGRRAEAFF.